This T cell receptor beta chain comes out of a study of blood T cell repertoires in COVID-19. Study in general: T cells, B-cell-depleted T cells, or PBMCs provided the cDNA or gDNA that served as material.

The CDR3 consists of 13 residues. The germline V gene encodes CDR1 SGHRS and CDR2 YFSETQ. After removal of 5 bases from V and 5 bases from J, the junction contained 6 bases not matched to a gene. This clone has just a few counts. Participants were aged about 18 to 89 years, lived in about two dozen US areas, and enrolled virtually. Donors in Cohort 3 who had recovered were those with two negative PCRs, healthcare professional clearance, or resolution of their symptoms. In the original processing: For nucleated cells, counts were estimated from reference gene primer amplification. Libraries were prepared by immunoSEQ multiplex PCR; TCRdb keeps only in-frame clonotypes and omits some of them. The V and J calls and the clone size are those of that table, but D and trimming were determined from the DNA. This sample carries about 250,000 clones, around nine tenths of them seen once, and the ten largest clones take about 1.6%.

The origin of this receptor is a woman in her forties or fifties who had recovered from COVID-19. This sequence joins TRBV5-1 and TRBJ1-2, with TRBD1 matching over 7 bases. Sequencing used PBMCs or T cells enriched from blood (not recorded which). In DNA, the CDR3 is TGCGCCAGCAGACCCGGGACAGCTTATGGCTACACCTTC. Protein: CASRPGTAYGYTF. Combining the CDR3 with reference TRBV5-1 and TRBJ1-2 gives the whole variable domain KAGVTQTPRYLIKTRGQQVTLSCSPISGHRSVSWYQQTPGQGLQFLFEYFSETQRNKGNFPGRFSGRQFSNSRSEMNVSTLELGDSALYLCASRPGTAYGYTFGSGTRLTVV.